Reported below is one TCR beta chain. There are 14 residues in the CDR3. Germline-derived CDR1 and CDR2 are SGHRS and YFSETQ. The ends lost 2 bases at V and 4 bases at J; junction bases unmatched: 2. The data originate from a study of cytomegalovirus exposure and HLA in healthy donors. In the PCR, 60 Vbeta and 13 Jbeta primers were used. Only in-frame clones appear in the TCRdb table, and some are missing; sequencing was by immunoSEQ multiplex PCR. The profile shows around 150,000 clones, about four fifths of them singletons. The sequenced material came from PBMCs. The clonotype comes from a man younger than 45 in good health and CMV-seronegative. The V gene is TRBV5-1, the J gene TRBJ2-3; 9 positions match TRBD1. The CDR3, as DNA: TGCGCCAGCAGCTTAGGACAGGGGCCAGATACGCAGTATTTT. This sequence encodes CASSLGQGPDTQYF.